The 20 T cell receptor beta chains listed next were all sequenced from one sample in a study of beta chain features in type 1 diabetes. The authors reverse transcribed all of the isolated RNA, so sequencing captured expressed TCRB transcripts. Data came from immunoSEQ multiplex PCR; TCRdb stores just in-frame clones and leaves some out. The table has under 400,000 clones, around 20% seen once. Sequencing used naive CD4+ T cells from blood. All receptors derive from a woman in her late teens or twenties in good health.

The chain combines TRBV18 with TRBJ1-2, with D unclear. This CDR3 is built from 17 residues. Germline CDR1 and CDR2: KGHSH and LQKENI. Trimming took off 3 bases at V and 2 bases at J, with 19 bases between the two ends. The chain's CDR3 is CASSPNPVPGSNYGYTF. CDR3 DNA sequence: TGTGCCAGCTCACCGAACCCCGTACCAGGCAGCAACTATGGCTACACCTTC.

This clone was detected a few times. The V gene is TRBV19, the J gene TRBJ2-2; weak D call: TRBD2 (6 bases). Trimming left V 6 bases short and J 5 bases short, with 13 bases between. The length of the CDR3 is 14 residues. Per the germline V gene, CDR1 is LNHDA and CDR2 is SQIVND (reference sequence). This CDR3 reads CASRGTGETGELFF. The CDR3 nucleotides are TGTGCCAGTAGAGGGACTGGGGAAACCGGGGAGCTGTTTTTT. Looking up the rest from reference TRBV19 and TRBJ2-2 gives the full variable domain: DGGITQSPKYLFRKEGQNVTLSCEQNLNHDAMYWYRQDPGQGLRLIYYSQIVNDFQKGDIAEGYSVSREKKESFPLTVTSAQKNPTAFYLCASRGTGETGELFFGEGSRLTVL.

This clone was counted between two and nine times. J is TRBJ2-3 and V is TRBV30, with D tentatively TRBD2 (5 bases). Trimming took off 1 base at V and 5 bases at J, with 7 bases between the two ends. From germline, CDR1 is GTSNPN and CDR2 SVGIG (reference sequence). The CDR3 extends over 12 amino acids. CDR3 amino acids: CAWSGGLDTQYF. CDR3 sequence (DNA): TGTGCCTGGAGTGGAGGGTTAGATACGCAGTATTTT.

This clone was seen a handful of times. The rearrangement joins TRBV4-3 to TRBJ2-6, with 8 bases matching TRBD1. Trimming cost V 1 base and J 0 bases; bases outside gene matches: 17. The CDR3 is 22 residues long. Per the germline V gene, CDR1 is LGHNA and CDR2 is YSLEER. CDR3 DNA sequence: TGCGCCAGCAGCCAAGGGTTCCGGGACAGGTCGTGGGGGCTCTCTGGGGCCAACGTCCTGACTTTC. It translates to CASSQGFRDRSWGLSGANVLTF.

The CDR3 here is CSASGQGSYGYTF. The CDR3 DNA sequence: TGCAGCGCCTCCGGACAGGGGAGCTATGGCTACACCTTC. This chain joins TRBV29-1 and TRBJ1-2; 9 bases are shared with TRBD1. Trimming removed 7 bases from V and 4 bases from J; junction bases left unmatched: 7. The CDR3 totals 13 residues. Looked up from germline, CDR1 is SQVTM and CDR2 is ANQGSEA.

This clone showed up just a few times. The chain links TRBV7-9 to TRBJ2-5; tentatively, D is TRBD1 (6 bases). CDR3 size: 12 residues. Germline V CDR1 and CDR2: SEHNR, FQNEAQ (reference sequence). Between the trimmed V and J ends, which lost 4 bases and 8 bases, there was a span of 11 bases. The DNA of the CDR3 is TGTGCCAGCAGCTCCCCGGACAGTACCCAGTACTTC. This codes for CASSSPDSTQYF. Full variable domain (missing parts from reference TRBV7-9 and TRBJ2-5): DTGVSQNPRHKITKRGQNVTFRCDPISEHNRLYWYRQTLGQGPEFLTYFQNEAQLEKSRLLSDRFSAERPKGSFSTLEIQRTEQGDSAMYLCASSSPDSTQYFGPGTRLLVL.

V and J are TRBV11-1 and TRBJ2-5; 8 bases line up with TRBD2. TRBJ2-7 explains the end of the DNA better; the J call may be wrong. Germline-derived CDR1 and CDR2 are SGHAT and FQDESV (reference sequence). The CDR3 has 15 amino acids. CDR3 sequence (DNA): TGTGCCAGCAGCTCCTCGGGAGGGGGAACCTACGAGCAGTACTTC. Its protein product is CASSSSGGGTYEQYF.

The V and J genes are TRBV29-1 and TRBJ1-3; no firm D call. The CDR3 is 12 amino acids. CDR1 SQVTM and CDR2 ANQGSEA come from the germline V gene. The DNA of the CDR3 is TGCACCCCGTTGTTCTCTGGAAACACCATATATTTT. It translates to CTPLFSGNTIYF.

This rearrangement joins TRBV4-2 to TRBJ2-3, with 13 bases fitting TRBD2. J was trimmed by 9 bases and V by 1 base; bases with no gene match: 10. This CDR3 comprises 17 residues. Germline V lookup: CDR1 LGHNA, CDR2 YNFKEQ. The CDR3 reads CASSQGTLAGGQRTQYF. Written as DNA, the CDR3 is TGTGCCAGCAGCCAAGGGACACTAGCGGGGGGGCAACGGACGCAGTATTTT.

V and J are TRBV7-9 and TRBJ2-7; D remains ambiguous. This CDR3 has 14 amino acids. The germline CDR1 and CDR2 sequences are SEHNR and FQNEAQ (reference sequence). The V end was cut by 1 base, the J end by 1 base, with 8 bases between. CDR3 sequence (DNA): TGTGCCAGCAGCTTAGGGGCAGGTTCCTACGAGCAGTACTTC. This translates into CASSLGAGSYEQYF.

The chain recombines TRBV7-2 with TRBJ2-7; maybe TRBD1 (6 bases). Trimming removed 0 bases at V and 4 bases at J, with 13 bases between. Germline CDR1 and CDR2: SGHTA and FQGNSA. The CDR3 spans 15 residues. DNA of the CDR3: TGTGCCAGCAGCTTAGCGGGCAGGGGATATTACGAGCAGTACTTC. It codes for CASSLAGRGYYEQYF.

This clone was seen a handful of times. V is TRBV19 and J is TRBJ1-2, with 11 bases identical to TRBD1. The ends lost 5 bases at V and 7 bases at J; junction bases unmatched: 12. Germline V gives CDR1 LNHDA, CDR2 SQIVND (reference sequence). The CDR3 is made up of 16 amino acids. This chain's CDR3 is CASSVPGTGGRSGYTF. CDR3 coding DNA: TGTGCCAGTAGTGTCCCCGGGACAGGGGGACGAAGTGGCTACACCTTC.

In this sample, this clone turned up a few times. This chain connects TRBV30 to TRBJ2-5, with D hard to call. Germline assignment: CDR1 GTSNPN and CDR2 SVGIG (reference sequence). The CDR3 contains 13 residues. Between the trimmed V and J ends, which lost 0 bases and 4 bases, there was a span of 9 bases. CDR3 DNA: TGTGCCTGGAGTGTACGGTATAGAGAGACCCAGTACTTC. Its translation is CAWSVRYRETQYF.

The chain carries TRBV2 and TRBJ2-3, with D perhaps matching TRBD2 (5 bases). Germline values: CDR1 SNHLY, CDR2 FYNNEI. V lost 8 bases and J lost 2, with 14 bases in between. The length of the CDR3 is 14 residues. DNA for the CDR3: TGTGCCAGCCGGACTTACCCAAACACAGATACGCAGTATTTT. This gives the protein CASRTYPNTDTQYF.

The genes are TRBV19 and TRBJ2-1; D unclear. Germline CDR1 LNHDA, CDR2 SQIVND (reference sequence). Trimming removed 3 bases at V and 8 bases at J, with 5 bases between. There are 11 residues in the CDR3. As DNA, the CDR3 is TGTGCCAGTAGTATTTTCGATGAGCAGTTCTTC. Its translation is CASSIFDEQFF.

J is TRBJ1-4 and V is TRBV13; D is unresolved. Trimming stripped 7 bases from V and 5 bases from J, with 11 bases between. The CDR3 totals 13 residues. The germline gives CDR1 PRHDT, CDR2 FYEKMQ (reference sequence). The CDR3 nucleotides are TGTGCCAGCACCGGGCGGGCGAATGAAAAACTGTTTTTT. Amino acids: CASTGRANEKLFF.

A few counts support this clone. As DNA, the CDR3 is TGCGCCAGCAGTAAGGACAGGGGATCTACTGAAGCTTTCTTT. Residues: CASSKDRGSTEAFF. The chain joins TRBV5-1 to TRBJ1-1, with 9 bases that match TRBD1. Unmatched junction bases numbered 7, after V lost 5 bases and J lost 5 bases. The CDR3 has 14 amino acids. CDR1 SGHRS and CDR2 YFSETQ come from the germline V gene.

A few counts support this clone. The chain is built from TRBV5-1 and TRBJ2-1, with 9 positions matching TRBD2. Unmatched junction bases numbered 6, after V lost 3 bases and J lost 5 bases. This CDR3 has 15 residues. CDR1 is SGHRS, CDR2 YFSETQ, per germline. CDR3 sequence reads: CASSWTSVVNNEQFF. CDR3 nucleotides: TGCGCCAGCAGCTGGACTAGCGTCGTCAACAATGAGCAGTTCTTC.

Only a few counts were recorded for this clone. CDR3 nucleotides: TGCGCCAGCAGCCAAGTGCAGGGGTTGGGCTACACCTTC. As protein: CASSQVQGLGYTF. The chain employs TRBV4-1 and TRBJ1-2; the D gene is possibly TRBD1 (6 bases). CDR3 length equals 13 residues. Trimming took 1 base from V and 8 from J, leaving 11 bases between them. Germline CDR1 reads MGHRA; CDR2 reads YSYEKL.

This clone was picked up one time. The V and J genes are TRBV7-2 and TRBJ2-3, with TRBD1 matching over 10 bases. CDR1 is SGHTA, CDR2 FQGNSA, per germline. J lost 3 bases, V lost 5 bases, and 5 bases had no gene match. CDR3 size: 15 residues. CDR3 sequence reads: CASSPRQGATDTQYF. CDR3 coding DNA: TGTGCCAGCAGCCCCCGACAGGGGGCAACAGATACGCAGTATTTT.